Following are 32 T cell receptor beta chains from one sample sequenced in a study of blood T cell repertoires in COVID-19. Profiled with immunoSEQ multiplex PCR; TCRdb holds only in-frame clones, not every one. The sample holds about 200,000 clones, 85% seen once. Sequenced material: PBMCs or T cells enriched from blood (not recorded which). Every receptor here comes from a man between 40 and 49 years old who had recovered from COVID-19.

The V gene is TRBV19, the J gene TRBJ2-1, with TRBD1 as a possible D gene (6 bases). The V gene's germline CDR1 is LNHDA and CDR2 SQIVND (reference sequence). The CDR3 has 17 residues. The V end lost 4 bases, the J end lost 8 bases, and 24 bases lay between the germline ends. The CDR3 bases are TGTGCCAGTAGTACTCTCTCAGGACAGAACTCCGGAGATGAGCAGTTCTTC. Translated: CASSTLSGQNSGDEQFF.

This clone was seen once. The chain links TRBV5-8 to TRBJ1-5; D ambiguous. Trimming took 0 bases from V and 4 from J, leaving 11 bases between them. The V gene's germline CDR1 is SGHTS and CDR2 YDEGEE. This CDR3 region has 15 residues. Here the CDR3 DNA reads TGTGCCAGCAGCTTGGCAGCGGCGTTAAATCAGCCCCAGCATTTT. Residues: CASSLAAALNQPQHF. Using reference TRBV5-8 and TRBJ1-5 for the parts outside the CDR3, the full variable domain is EAGVTQSPTHLIKTRGQQATLRCSPISGHTSVYWYQQALGLGLQFLLWYDEGEERNRGNFPPRFSGRQFPNYSSELNVNALELEDSALYLCASSLAAALNQPQHFGDGTRLSIL.

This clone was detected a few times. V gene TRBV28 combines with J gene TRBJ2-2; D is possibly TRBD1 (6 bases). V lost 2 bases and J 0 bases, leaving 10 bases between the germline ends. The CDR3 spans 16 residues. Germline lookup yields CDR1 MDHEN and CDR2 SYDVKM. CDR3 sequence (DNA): TGTGCCAGCAGTTTAGTTAAGGGGGCGAACACCGGGGAGCTGTTTTTT. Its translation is CASSLVKGANTGELFF.

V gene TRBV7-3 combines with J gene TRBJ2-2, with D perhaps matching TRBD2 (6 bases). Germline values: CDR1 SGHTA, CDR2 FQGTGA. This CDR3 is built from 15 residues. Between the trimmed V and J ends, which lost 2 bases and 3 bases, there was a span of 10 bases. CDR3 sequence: CASSLGRDDTGELFF. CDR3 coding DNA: TGTGCCAGCAGCTTAGGGCGGGATGACACCGGGGAGCTGTTTTTT. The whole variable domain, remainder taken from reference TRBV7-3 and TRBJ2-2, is GAGVSQTPSNKVTEKGKYVELRCDPISGHTALYWYRQSLGQGPEFLIYFQGTGAADDSGLPNDRFFAVRPEGSVSTLKIQRTERGDSAVYLCASSLGRDDTGELFFGEGSRLTVL.

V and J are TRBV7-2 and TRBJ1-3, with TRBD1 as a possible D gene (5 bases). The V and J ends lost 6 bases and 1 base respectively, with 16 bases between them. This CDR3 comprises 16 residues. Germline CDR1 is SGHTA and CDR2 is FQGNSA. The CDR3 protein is CASSWAGPSSGNTIYF. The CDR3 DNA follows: TGTGCCAGCAGTTGGGCGGGACCATCTTCTGGAAACACCATATATTTT.

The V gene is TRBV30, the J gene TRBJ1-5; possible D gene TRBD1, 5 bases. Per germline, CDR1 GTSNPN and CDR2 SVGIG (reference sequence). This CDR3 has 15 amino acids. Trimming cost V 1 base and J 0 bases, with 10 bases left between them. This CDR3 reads CAWSGQTYSNQPQHF. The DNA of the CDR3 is TGTGCCTGGAGTGGACAGACCTATAGCAATCAGCCCCAGCATTTT.

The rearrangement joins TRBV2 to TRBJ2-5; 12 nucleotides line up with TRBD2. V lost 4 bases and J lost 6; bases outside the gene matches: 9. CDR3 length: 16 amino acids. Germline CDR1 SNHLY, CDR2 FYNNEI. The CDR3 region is CASSGGLAGYRKTQYF. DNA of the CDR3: TGTGCCAGCAGTGGCGGACTAGCGGGATACCGTAAGACCCAGTACTTC.

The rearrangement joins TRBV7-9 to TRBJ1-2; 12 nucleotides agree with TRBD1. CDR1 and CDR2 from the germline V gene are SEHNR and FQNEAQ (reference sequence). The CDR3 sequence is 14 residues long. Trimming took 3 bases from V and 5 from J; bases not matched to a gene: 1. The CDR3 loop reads CASSLGQGAYGYTF. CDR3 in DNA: TGTGCCAGCAGCTTGGGACAGGGGGCTTATGGCTACACCTTC. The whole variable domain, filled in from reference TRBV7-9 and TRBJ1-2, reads DTGVSQNPRHKITKRGQNVTFRCDPISEHNRLYWYRQTLGQGPEFLTYFQNEAQLEKSRLLSDRFSAERPKGSFSTLEIQRTEQGDSAMYLCASSLGQGAYGYTFGSGTRLTVV.

CDR3: CASSQVYLAVYEQYF. In nucleotides, the CDR3 is TGCGCCAGCAGCCAAGTTTACCTAGCGGTCTACGAGCAGTACTTC. This sequence joins TRBV4-1 and TRBJ2-7, with TRBD2 matching 7 bases. The germline V gene encodes CDR1 MGHRA and CDR2 YSYEKL. The CDR3 sequence is 15 residues long. Trimming took 1 base from V and 3 from J; bases not matched to a gene: 6.

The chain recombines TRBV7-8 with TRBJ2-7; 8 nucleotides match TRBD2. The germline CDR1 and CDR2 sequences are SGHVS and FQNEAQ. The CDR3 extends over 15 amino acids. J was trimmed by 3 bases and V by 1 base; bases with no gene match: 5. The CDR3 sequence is CASSLVGGRRYEQYF. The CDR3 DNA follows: TGTGCCAGCAGCTTAGTTGGCGGGAGGCGCTACGAGCAGTACTTC.

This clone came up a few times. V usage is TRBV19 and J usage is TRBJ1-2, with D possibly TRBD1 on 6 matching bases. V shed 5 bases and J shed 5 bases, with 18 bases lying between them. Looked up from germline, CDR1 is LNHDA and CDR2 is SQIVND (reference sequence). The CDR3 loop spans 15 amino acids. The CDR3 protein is CASSFPGEPPYGYTF. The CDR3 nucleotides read TGTGCCAGTAGTTTTCCAGGGGAACCCCCGTATGGCTACACCTTC.

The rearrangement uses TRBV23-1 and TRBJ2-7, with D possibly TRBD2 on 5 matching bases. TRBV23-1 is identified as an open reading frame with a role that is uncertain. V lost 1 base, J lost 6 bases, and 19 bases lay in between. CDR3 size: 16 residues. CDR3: CASSQWPGMNPGEQYF. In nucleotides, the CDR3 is TGCGCCAGCAGTCAATGGCCGGGAATGAATCCCGGCGAGCAGTACTTC.

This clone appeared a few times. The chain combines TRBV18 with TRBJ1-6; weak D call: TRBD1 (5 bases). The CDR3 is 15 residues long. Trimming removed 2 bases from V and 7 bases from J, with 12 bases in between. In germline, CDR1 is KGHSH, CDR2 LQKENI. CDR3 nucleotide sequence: TGTGCCAGCTCACCATACGGACACCAGAATTCACCCCTCCACTTT. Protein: CASSPYGHQNSPLHF.

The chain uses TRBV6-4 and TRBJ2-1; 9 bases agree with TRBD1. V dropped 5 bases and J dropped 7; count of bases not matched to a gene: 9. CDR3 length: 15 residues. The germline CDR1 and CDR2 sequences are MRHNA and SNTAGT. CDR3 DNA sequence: TGTGCCAGCAGTACCGGGACAGGGCCGAGGAATGAGCAGTTCTTC. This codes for CASSTGTGPRNEQFF.

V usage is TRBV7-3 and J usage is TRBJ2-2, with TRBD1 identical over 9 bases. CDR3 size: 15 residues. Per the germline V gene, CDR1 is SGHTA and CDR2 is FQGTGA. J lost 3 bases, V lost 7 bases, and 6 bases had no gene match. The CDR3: CASTRDRADTGELFF. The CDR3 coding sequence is TGTGCCAGCACCCGGGACAGGGCGGACACCGGGGAGCTGTTTTTT.

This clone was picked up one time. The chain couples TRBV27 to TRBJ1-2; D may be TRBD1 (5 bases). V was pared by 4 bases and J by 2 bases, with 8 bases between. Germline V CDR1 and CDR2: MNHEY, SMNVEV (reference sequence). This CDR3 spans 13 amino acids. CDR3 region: CASSSTGNYGYTF. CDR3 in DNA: TGTGCCAGCAGTTCCACAGGAAACTATGGCTACACCTTC.

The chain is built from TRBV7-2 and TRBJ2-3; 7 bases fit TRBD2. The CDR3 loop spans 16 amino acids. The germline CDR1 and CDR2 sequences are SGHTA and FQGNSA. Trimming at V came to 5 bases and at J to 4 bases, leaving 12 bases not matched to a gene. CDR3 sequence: CASSLLWAGVADTQYF. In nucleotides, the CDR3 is TGTGCCAGCAGCCTACTGTGGGCGGGAGTGGCAGATACGCAGTATTTT.

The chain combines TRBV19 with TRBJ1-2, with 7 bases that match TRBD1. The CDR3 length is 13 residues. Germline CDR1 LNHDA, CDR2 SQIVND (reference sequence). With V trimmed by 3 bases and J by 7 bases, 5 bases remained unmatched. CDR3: CASSISGGSGYTF. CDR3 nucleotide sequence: TGTGCCAGTAGTATCTCAGGGGGAAGTGGCTACACCTTC.

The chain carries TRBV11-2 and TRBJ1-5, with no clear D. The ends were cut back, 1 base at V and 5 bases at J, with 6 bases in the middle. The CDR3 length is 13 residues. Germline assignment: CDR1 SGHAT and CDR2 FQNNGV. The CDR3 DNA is TGTGCCAGCAGCTTAGTCCGGGATCAGCCCCAGCATTTT. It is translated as CASSLVRDQPQHF. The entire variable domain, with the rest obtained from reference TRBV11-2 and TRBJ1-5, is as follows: EAGVAQSPRYKIIEKRQSVAFWCNPISGHATLYWYQQILGQGPKLLIQFQNNGVVDDSQLPKDRFSAERLKGVDSTLKIQPAKLEDSAVYLCASSLVRDQPQHFGDGTRLSIL.

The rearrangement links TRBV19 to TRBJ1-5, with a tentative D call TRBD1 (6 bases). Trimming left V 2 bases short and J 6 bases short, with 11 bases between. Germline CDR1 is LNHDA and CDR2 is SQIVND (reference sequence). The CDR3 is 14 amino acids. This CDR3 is CASSIQGNRQPQHF. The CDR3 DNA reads TGTGCCAGTAGTATACAGGGGAACCGTCAGCCCCAGCATTTT. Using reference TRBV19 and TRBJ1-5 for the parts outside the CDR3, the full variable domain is DGGITQSPKYLFRKEGQNVTLSCEQNLNHDAMYWYRQDPGQGLRLIYYSQIVNDFQKGDIAEGYSVSREKKESFPLTVTSAQKNPTAFYLCASSIQGNRQPQHFGDGTRLSIL.

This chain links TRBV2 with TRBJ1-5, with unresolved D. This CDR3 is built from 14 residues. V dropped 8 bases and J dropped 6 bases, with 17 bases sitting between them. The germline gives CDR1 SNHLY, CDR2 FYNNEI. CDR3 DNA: TGTGCCAGCGGTGGAGGGAGCGTCGGTCAGCCCCAGCATTTT. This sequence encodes CASGGGSVGQPQHF.

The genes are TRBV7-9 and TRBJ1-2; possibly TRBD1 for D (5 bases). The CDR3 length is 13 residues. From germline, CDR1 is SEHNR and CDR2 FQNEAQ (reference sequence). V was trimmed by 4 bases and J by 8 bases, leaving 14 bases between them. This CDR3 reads CASSSTGGLGYTF. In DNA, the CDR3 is TGTGCCAGCAGCTCCACCGGGGGTTTGGGCTACACCTTC.

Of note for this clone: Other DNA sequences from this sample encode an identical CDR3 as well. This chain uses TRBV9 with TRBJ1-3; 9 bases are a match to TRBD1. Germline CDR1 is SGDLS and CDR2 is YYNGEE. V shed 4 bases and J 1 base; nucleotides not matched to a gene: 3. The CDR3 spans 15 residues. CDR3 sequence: CASSPGTGSGNTIYF. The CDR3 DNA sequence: TGTGCCAGCAGCCCGGGGACAGGGTCTGGAAACACCATATATTTT.

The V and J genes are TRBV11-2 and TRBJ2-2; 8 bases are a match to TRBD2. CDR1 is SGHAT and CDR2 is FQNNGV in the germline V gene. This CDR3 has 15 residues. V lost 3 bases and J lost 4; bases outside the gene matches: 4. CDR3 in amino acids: CASSFRGGGTGELFF. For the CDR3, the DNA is TGTGCCAGCAGCTTCCGGGGGGGAGGCACCGGGGAGCTGTTTTTT. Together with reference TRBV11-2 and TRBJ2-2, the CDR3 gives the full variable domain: EAGVAQSPRYKIIEKRQSVAFWCNPISGHATLYWYQQILGQGPKLLIQFQNNGVVDDSQLPKDRFSAERLKGVDSTLKIQPAKLEDSAVYLCASSFRGGGTGELFFGEGSRLTVL.

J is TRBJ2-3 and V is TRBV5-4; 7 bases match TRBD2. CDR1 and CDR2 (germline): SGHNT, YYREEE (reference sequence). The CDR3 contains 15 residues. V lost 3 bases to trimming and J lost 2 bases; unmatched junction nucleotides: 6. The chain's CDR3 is CASSSTTSPTDTQYF. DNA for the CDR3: TGTGCCAGCAGCTCCACGACTAGCCCCACAGATACGCAGTATTTT.

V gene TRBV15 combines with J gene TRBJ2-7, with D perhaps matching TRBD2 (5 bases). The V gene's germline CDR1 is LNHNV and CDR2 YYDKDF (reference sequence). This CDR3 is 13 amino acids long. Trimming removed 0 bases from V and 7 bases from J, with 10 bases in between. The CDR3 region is CATSRESRVEQYF. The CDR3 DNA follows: TGTGCCACCAGCAGAGAGTCGAGGGTTGAGCAGTACTTC. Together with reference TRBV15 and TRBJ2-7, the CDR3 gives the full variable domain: DAMVIQNPRYQVTQFGKPVTLSCSQTLNHNVMYWYQQKSSQAPKLLFHYYDKDFNNEADTPDNFQSRRPNTSFCFLDIRSPGLGDTAMYLCATSRESRVEQYFGPGTRLTVT.

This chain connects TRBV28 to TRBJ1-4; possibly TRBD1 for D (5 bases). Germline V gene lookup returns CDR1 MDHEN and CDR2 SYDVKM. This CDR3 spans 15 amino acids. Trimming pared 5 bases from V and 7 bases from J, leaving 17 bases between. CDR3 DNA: TGTGCCAGCAGTCCCCCAGAAAGGGGAGGTGAAAAACTGTTTTTT. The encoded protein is CASSPPERGGEKLFF.

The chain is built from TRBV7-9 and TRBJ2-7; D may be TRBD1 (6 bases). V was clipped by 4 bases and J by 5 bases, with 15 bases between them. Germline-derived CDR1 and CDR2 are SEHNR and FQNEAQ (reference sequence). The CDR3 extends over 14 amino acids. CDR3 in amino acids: CASSSWTDTNEQYF. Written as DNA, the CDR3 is TGTGCCAGCAGCTCCTGGACAGATACCAACGAGCAGTACTTC.

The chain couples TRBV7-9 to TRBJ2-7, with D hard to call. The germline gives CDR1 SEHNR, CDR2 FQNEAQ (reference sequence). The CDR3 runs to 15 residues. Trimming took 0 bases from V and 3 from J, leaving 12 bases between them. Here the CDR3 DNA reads TGTGCCAGCAGCTTAGCTACAGAAGTCATCTACGAGCAGTACTTC. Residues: CASSLATEVIYEQYF.

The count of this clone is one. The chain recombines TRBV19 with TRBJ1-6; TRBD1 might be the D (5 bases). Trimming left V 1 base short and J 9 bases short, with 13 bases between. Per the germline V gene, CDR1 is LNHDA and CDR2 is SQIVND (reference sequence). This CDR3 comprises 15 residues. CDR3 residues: CASSIGWGSTSPLHF. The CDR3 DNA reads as TGTGCCAGTAGTATAGGTTGGGGCTCCACTTCACCCCTCCACTTT.

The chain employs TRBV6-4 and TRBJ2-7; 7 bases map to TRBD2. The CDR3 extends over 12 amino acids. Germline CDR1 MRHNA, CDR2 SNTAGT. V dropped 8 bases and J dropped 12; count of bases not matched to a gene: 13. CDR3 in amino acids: CASGRAGTSGYF. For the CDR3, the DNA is TGTGCCAGCGGGAGGGCGGGAACGAGCGGGTACTTC.

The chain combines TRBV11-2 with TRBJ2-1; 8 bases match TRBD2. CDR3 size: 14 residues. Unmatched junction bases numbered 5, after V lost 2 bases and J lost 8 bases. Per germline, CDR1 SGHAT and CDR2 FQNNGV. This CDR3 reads CASSLSGRNDEQFF. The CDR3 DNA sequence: TGTGCCAGCAGCTTAAGCGGGAGAAACGATGAGCAGTTCTTC.